The clone carrying this TCR beta chain has at least ten counts. Germline V lookup: CDR1 MDHEN, CDR2 SYDVKM. J was trimmed by 4 bases and V by 5 bases; bases with no gene match: 4. This CDR3 has 15 residues. The data belong to a study of T cells in Graves' hyperthyroidism and ophthalmopathy. TCR beta CDR3 regions were amplified from RNA transcripts. TCR CDR3 underwent first-round RT-PCR with the HTBI primer set. Each CDR3 protein is one row after TCRdb ran MiXCR on the multiplex PCR reads. This sample yields 640,000 or so distinct CDR3 sequences, of which 13% to 15% are seen a single time; 7% to 9% belongs to the top ten.

This TCR came from a woman younger than 35 with Graves' ophthalmopathy. The chain carries TRBV28 and TRBJ2-3; 12 bases are a match to TRBD2. Material for sequencing was blood. Here the CDR3 reads CASSPTSGSSDTQYF. The CDR3 nucleotides are TGTGCCAGCAGTCCGACTAGCGGGAGTTCAGATACGCAGTATTTT.